This note documents a single T cell receptor beta chain sequence. What antigen it recognizes has not been identified. Base qualities are not recorded, but no much larger clone differs from it by a single base. The sample comes from a study of blood T cell repertoires in COVID-19 (dated by TCRdb to the early 2020s). In the study overall: Samples covering the acute and convalescent phases of COVID-19 were provided by collaborators in the United States, Italy and Spain. The prospective study material was composed of cDNA or gDNA derived from T cells, B-cell-depleted T cells, or PBMCs. Subjects who had been exposed to COVID-19, were actively infected with it, or had recovered from it provided the deeply sampled blood TCRbeta repertoires that made up the dataset. The repertoires were made available in a free public database intended to serve as a resource for research on the immune response to SARS-CoV-2. The samples were drawn from two sources: the first 160 participants of the ongoing ImmuneRACE study, and over 950 subjects contributed by 6 global collaborators. Nearly every sample came with metadata listing a de-identified subject ID, COVID-19 status, age in years and sex. HLA class I and class II types, where available, came from metadata supplied by the sample provider rather than from assay-based typing.

TCRbeta CDR3 regions were amplified from genomic DNA using the immunoSEQ Assay, a bias-controlled multiplex PCR. In the original analysis: Nucleated cell counts per sample were estimated from amplification of reference gene primers within the assay. To quantify the absolute abundance of each unique TCRbeta CDR3 rearrangement, sequence reads were collapsed and filtered. For each sample, productive Simpson clonality was calculated as the square root of Simpson's diversity index over productive rearrangements. TCRdb carries this immuneACCESS record with in-frame sequences only. Its versions omit some clonotypes, under half of them owing to an unresolved V gene in the studies checked, with the rest unexplained. V, J and clone size were drawn from that table, and D and trimming were deduced from the DNA. In all, the sample holds 50,000 to 75,000 clones, and around 82% of those were seen once. Clones ranked in the top ten supply about 22% of the sample.

Each collaborating institution followed its own protocols to collect whole blood in K2EDTA tubes. For TCRbeta analysis, collaborator samples were shipped as frozen whole blood, as isolated PBMCs, or as DNA extracted from either sample type. General conclusions and limits of the study: Clinical and demographic metadata were provided uncurated, with the amount varying by source and participant.

V trim: 4 bases; J trim: 5 bases; unmatched bases: 16. CDR1 and CDR2 are drawn from the germline V gene: SGDLS, YYNGEE. The CDR3 runs 18 amino acids, cysteine and phenylalanine included. Only the CDR3 part of the read is kept: 54 bases, read in frame from the first base. The receptor was derived from a man older than 75 with active or convalescent COVID-19. The sample consisted of peripheral blood. The chain links TRBV9 with TRBJ2-2; 8 nucleotides in the junction match TRBD2. The CDR3 reads as follows: CASSSGASAGERTGELFF. The DNA sequence follows: TGTGCCAGCAGCTCAGGTGCGTCAGCGGGAGAGAGGACCGGGGAGCTGTTTTTT.